Listed here are 21 T cell receptor beta chains from one sample, sequenced in a study of cytomegalovirus exposure and HLA in healthy donors. 60 Vbeta and 13 Jbeta primers were used in PCR. Assay: immunoSEQ multiplex PCR; the TCRdb copy retains only in-frame clones and omits some. Seen here are some 160,000 clones, approximately 78% observed once, and the top ten hold 4% to 4.5%. Sequences were obtained from PBMCs. These receptor sequences come from a woman in her thirties or forties in good health and CMV-seropositive.

The genes are TRBV27 and TRBJ1-6, with 8 bases fitting TRBD1. Germline V gene data show CDR1 as MNHEY and CDR2 as SMNVEV (reference sequence). Trimming cost V 3 bases and J 10 bases; bases outside gene matches: 17. This CDR3 region has 18 residues. In DNA, the CDR3 is TGTGCCAGCAGTTTCGGGACAGGCCATCGGTTCCCAAGATCACCCCTCCACTTT. This gives the protein CASSFGTGHRFPRSPLHF.

This clone showed up just a few times. The chain is built from TRBV18 and TRBJ2-7; D perhaps matches TRBD1 (5 bases). This CDR3 region has 13 residues. V lost 0 bases and J 2 bases, leaving 5 bases between the germline ends. Germline V gene data show CDR1 as KGHSH and CDR2 as LQKENI. The CDR3 here is CASSPPGPYEQYF. DNA for the CDR3: TGTGCCAGCTCACCACCGGGGCCCTACGAGCAGTACTTC.

The chain employs TRBV5-4 and TRBJ1-1; 10 bases fit TRBD1. The CDR3 loop spans 14 amino acids. Germline trimming cut 6 bases from V and 5 bases from J; bases unmatched to any gene: 7. The germline gives CDR1 SGHNT, CDR2 YYREEE (reference sequence). The CDR3 nucleotides read TGTGCCAGCACCGAGGGACAGGGGCGAACTGAAGCTTTCTTT. This encodes CASTEGQGRTEAFF.

The rearrangement links TRBV7-2 to TRBJ1-5, with D unclear. The CDR3 is 13 amino acids. CDR1 and CDR2 from the germline V gene are SGHTA and FQGNSA. Trimming took 3 bases from V and 7 from J, leaving 10 bases between them. The CDR3 here is CASSLRGRQPQHF. The CDR3 bases are TGTGCCAGCAGCTTGCGGGGAAGGCAGCCCCAGCATTTT.

The V gene is TRBV19, the J gene TRBJ1-5, with D unclear. The V gene lost 1 base and the J gene lost 2 bases, with 12 bases spanning the gap. Germline V lookup: CDR1 LNHDA, CDR2 SQIVND (reference sequence). CDR3 length: 16 amino acids. The CDR3 nucleotides read TGTGCCAGTAGTATAGGAGGGAATTCTCGCAATCAGCCCCAGCATTTT. Protein sequence: CASSIGGNSRNQPQHF.

The V and J genes are TRBV10-3 and TRBJ2-1, with 7 bases matching TRBD1. Germline trimming cut 10 bases from V and 7 bases from J; bases unmatched to any gene: 10. CDR3 length: 13 residues. The germline gives CDR1 ENHRY, CDR2 SYGVKD. Written as DNA, the CDR3 is TGTGCCACCTCAGGGACAGCCGTGAATGAGCAGTTCTTC. Protein: CATSGTAVNEQFF.

This chain connects TRBV19 to TRBJ2-7, with 7 bases identical to TRBD1. The germline gives CDR1 LNHDA, CDR2 SQIVND (reference sequence). V lost 6 bases and J lost 3; bases outside the gene matches: 8. There are 14 residues in the CDR3. CDR3 protein: CASSLRDSFYEQYF. As DNA, the CDR3 is TGTGCCAGTAGCCTCCGGGACAGTTTCTACGAGCAGTACTTC.

This rearrangement joins TRBV19 to TRBJ2-3; 10 bases align to TRBD2. V lost 6 bases to trimming and J lost 4 bases; unmatched junction nucleotides: 16. The CDR3 length is 18 residues. Germline assignment: CDR1 LNHDA and CDR2 SQIVND (reference sequence). CDR3 amino acids: CASRKSLWQRGGADTQYF. The CDR3 DNA is TGTGCCAGTAGGAAATCCCTTTGGCAGCGGGGGGGCGCAGATACGCAGTATTTT.

The chain joins TRBV27 to TRBJ2-7, with 9 bases that match TRBD1. The CDR3 consists of 13 residues. Germline values: CDR1 MNHEY, CDR2 SMNVEV (reference sequence). Trimming at V came to 7 bases and at J to 5 bases, leaving 6 bases not matched to a gene. The CDR3 DNA follows: TGTGCCAGCAAAGACAGGGGGGGACACGAGCAGTACTTC. Translated, it gives CASKDRGGHEQYF.

V gene TRBV21-1 combines with J gene TRBJ2-1; whether TRBD2, the table's D call, matches the DNA was not checked. TRBV21-1 is given as a pseudogene. CDR3 length: 16 amino acids. The DNA of the CDR3 is TGTGCCAGCAGCAAGCGGACTAGCGGGAGCAAGTGCGAGCAGTTCTTC. Protein: CASSKRTSGSKCEQFF.

This rearrangement joins TRBV4-2 to TRBJ2-7, with 8 positions matching TRBD1. Germline assignment: CDR1 LGHNA and CDR2 YNFKEQ. The CDR3 length is 18 residues. The junction had 10 bases not matched to a gene; V was cut back by 0 bases and J by 0 bases. The CDR3, as DNA: TGTGCCAGCAGCCAAGAGGTATTTAGAACAGGGGGCTCCTACGAGCAGTACTTC. It yields the protein CASSQEVFRTGGSYEQYF.

V gene TRBV19 combines with J gene TRBJ1-1, with D perhaps TRBD1 (6 bases). CDR3 length: 13 residues. The germline V gene has CDR1 LNHDA and CDR2 SQIVND (reference sequence). Trimming pared 10 bases from V and 8 bases from J, leaving 20 bases between. In DNA form, the CDR3 reads TGTGCCACCCGAATAATGGGGGGGGCCGAAGCTTTCTTT. Translating gives CATRIMGGAEAFF.

The sample holds one count of this clone. The V and J genes are TRBV27 and TRBJ1-6, with 8 bases fitting TRBD1. Germline V gene sequence: CDR1 MNHEY, CDR2 SMNVEV (reference sequence). The CDR3 is 14 residues long. The V segment lost 8 bases and the J segment 9 bases; nucleotides outside the gene matches: 9. The CDR3 DNA sequence: TGTGCCAGCGGCCCAGGGGGCCCGGGTTCACCCCTCCACTTT. It encodes CASGPGGPGSPLHF.

The chain has TRBV29-1 and TRBJ2-3; 7 bases match TRBD2. V lost 8 bases to trimming and J lost 9 bases; unmatched junction nucleotides: 14. Germline V gives CDR1 SQVTM, CDR2 ANQGSEA. The CDR3 has 13 amino acids. The CDR3 loop reads CSSKRGTPATQYF. The CDR3 DNA sequence: TGCAGCTCCAAGCGGGGTACTCCAGCGACGCAGTATTTT.

The gene calls are TRBV9 and TRBJ2-3; 7 bases are a match to TRBD1. Germline V gene lookup returns CDR1 SGDLS and CDR2 YYNGEE. This CDR3 has 15 residues. J lost 4 bases, V lost 3 bases, and 8 bases had no gene match. The CDR3 reads CASSASRQGADTQYF. CDR3 coding DNA: TGTGCCAGCAGCGCTTCCAGACAGGGTGCAGATACGCAGTATTTT. Full variable domain (remainder filled in from reference TRBV9 and TRBJ2-3): DSGVTQTPKHLITATGQRVTLRCSPRSGDLSVYWYQQSLDQGLQFLIQYYNGEERAKGNILERFSAQQFPDLHSELNLSSLELGDSALYFCASSASRQGADTQYFGPGTRLTVL.

This clone is termed hyperexpanded (1% or more). This chain connects TRBV14 to TRBJ1-6, with 7 positions matching TRBD1. CDR1 and CDR2 from the germline V gene are SGHDN and FVKESK. The CDR3 runs 16 residues. Trimming removed 1 base from V and 7 bases from J; junction bases left unmatched: 7. CDR3 in amino acids: CASSQAPTGWNSPLHF. The CDR3 region has the DNA TGTGCCAGCAGCCAAGCCCCGACAGGGTGGAATTCACCCCTCCACTTT.

The J gene is TRBJ1-1, the V gene TRBV9, with D possibly TRBD1 on 5 matching bases. The germline gives CDR1 SGDLS, CDR2 YYNGEE. The V and J ends lost 2 bases and 4 bases respectively, with 15 bases between them. The CDR3 is made up of 15 amino acids. CDR3 coding DNA: TGTGCCAGCAGCGTGGATCTATCTGGGGCCACTGAAGCTTTCTTT. It yields the protein CASSVDLSGATEAFF.

The chain uses TRBV7-2 and TRBJ2-5; D is unclear. This CDR3 has 11 residues. Germline V gene data show CDR1 as SGHTA and CDR2 as FQGNSA. Trimming stripped 4 bases from V and 3 bases from J, with 3 bases between. The CDR3 region has the DNA TGTGCCAGCAGCTCGGAAGAGACCCAGTACTTC. Translation: CASSSEETQYF.

The chain employs TRBV4-3 and TRBJ1-2; TRBD1 is a possible D gene (5 bases). Germline CDR1 and CDR2: LGHNA and YSLEER. V was clipped by 0 bases and J by 0 bases, with 8 bases between them. The CDR3 runs to 15 residues. The CDR3, as DNA: TGCGCCAGCAGCCAAGAACCAGGGACTAACTATGGCTACACCTTC. It yields the protein CASSQEPGTNYGYTF.

This rearrangement joins TRBV27 to TRBJ1-4; maybe TRBD1 (6 bases). From germline, CDR1 is MNHEY and CDR2 SMNVEV (reference sequence). The CDR3 runs 16 residues. Trimming stripped 5 bases from V and 0 bases from J, with 13 bases between. CDR3 in DNA: TGTGCCAGCAGTCCCCAGGGGTTTGCAACTAATGAAAAACTGTTTTTT. It codes for CASSPQGFATNEKLFF.

The gene calls are TRBV7-2 and TRBJ2-2, with D perhaps matching TRBD2 (5 bases). There are 17 residues in the CDR3. Germline CDR1 reads SGHTA; CDR2 reads FQGNSA. Trimming pared 1 base from V and 0 bases from J, leaving 12 bases between. The CDR3 DNA is TGTGCCAGCAGCTTAGGGAGGACTTTAACGAACACCGGGGAGCTGTTTTTT. Its translation is CASSLGRTLTNTGELFF.